This T cell receptor beta chain was recorded in a study of blood T cell repertoires in COVID-19. V was clipped by 6 bases and J by 4 bases; unmatched bases: 8. The V gene's germline CDR1 is SGHKS and CDR2 YYEKEE (reference sequence). There are 14 residues in the CDR3. Method: immunoSEQ multiplex PCR; TCRdb's copy keeps in-frame clones and lacks some. The repertoire holds about 170,000 clones, with around 82% as singletons. Material: peripheral blood. The origin of this receptor is a man between 60 and 75 years old who had recovered from COVID-19. This chain uses TRBV5-5 with TRBJ1-1; 8 bases map to TRBD1. The CDR3, as DNA: TGTGCCAGCATCCGTCAGGGGACAGGCACTGAAGCTTTCTTT. Amino acids: CASIRQGTGTEAFF.